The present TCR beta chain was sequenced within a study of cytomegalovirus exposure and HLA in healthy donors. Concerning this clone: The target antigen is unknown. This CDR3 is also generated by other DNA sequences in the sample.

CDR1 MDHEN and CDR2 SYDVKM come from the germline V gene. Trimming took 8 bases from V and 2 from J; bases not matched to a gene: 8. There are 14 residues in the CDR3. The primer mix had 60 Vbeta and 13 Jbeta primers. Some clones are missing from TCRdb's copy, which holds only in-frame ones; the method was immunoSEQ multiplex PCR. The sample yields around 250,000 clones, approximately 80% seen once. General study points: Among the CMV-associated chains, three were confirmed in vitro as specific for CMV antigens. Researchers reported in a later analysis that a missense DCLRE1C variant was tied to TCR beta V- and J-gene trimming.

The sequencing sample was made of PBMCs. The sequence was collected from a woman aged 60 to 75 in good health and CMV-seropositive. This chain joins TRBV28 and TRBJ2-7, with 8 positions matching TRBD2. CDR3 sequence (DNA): TGTGCCAGCCGTCGGTCGGGGGGGGCCTACGAGCAGTACTTC. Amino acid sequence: CASRRSGGAYEQYF. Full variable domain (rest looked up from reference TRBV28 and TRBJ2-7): DVKVTQSSRYLVKRTGEKVFLECVQDMDHENMFWYRQDPGLGLRLIYFSYDVKMKEKGDIPEGYSVSREKKERFSLILESASTNQTSMYLCASRRSGGAYEQYFGPGTRLTVT.